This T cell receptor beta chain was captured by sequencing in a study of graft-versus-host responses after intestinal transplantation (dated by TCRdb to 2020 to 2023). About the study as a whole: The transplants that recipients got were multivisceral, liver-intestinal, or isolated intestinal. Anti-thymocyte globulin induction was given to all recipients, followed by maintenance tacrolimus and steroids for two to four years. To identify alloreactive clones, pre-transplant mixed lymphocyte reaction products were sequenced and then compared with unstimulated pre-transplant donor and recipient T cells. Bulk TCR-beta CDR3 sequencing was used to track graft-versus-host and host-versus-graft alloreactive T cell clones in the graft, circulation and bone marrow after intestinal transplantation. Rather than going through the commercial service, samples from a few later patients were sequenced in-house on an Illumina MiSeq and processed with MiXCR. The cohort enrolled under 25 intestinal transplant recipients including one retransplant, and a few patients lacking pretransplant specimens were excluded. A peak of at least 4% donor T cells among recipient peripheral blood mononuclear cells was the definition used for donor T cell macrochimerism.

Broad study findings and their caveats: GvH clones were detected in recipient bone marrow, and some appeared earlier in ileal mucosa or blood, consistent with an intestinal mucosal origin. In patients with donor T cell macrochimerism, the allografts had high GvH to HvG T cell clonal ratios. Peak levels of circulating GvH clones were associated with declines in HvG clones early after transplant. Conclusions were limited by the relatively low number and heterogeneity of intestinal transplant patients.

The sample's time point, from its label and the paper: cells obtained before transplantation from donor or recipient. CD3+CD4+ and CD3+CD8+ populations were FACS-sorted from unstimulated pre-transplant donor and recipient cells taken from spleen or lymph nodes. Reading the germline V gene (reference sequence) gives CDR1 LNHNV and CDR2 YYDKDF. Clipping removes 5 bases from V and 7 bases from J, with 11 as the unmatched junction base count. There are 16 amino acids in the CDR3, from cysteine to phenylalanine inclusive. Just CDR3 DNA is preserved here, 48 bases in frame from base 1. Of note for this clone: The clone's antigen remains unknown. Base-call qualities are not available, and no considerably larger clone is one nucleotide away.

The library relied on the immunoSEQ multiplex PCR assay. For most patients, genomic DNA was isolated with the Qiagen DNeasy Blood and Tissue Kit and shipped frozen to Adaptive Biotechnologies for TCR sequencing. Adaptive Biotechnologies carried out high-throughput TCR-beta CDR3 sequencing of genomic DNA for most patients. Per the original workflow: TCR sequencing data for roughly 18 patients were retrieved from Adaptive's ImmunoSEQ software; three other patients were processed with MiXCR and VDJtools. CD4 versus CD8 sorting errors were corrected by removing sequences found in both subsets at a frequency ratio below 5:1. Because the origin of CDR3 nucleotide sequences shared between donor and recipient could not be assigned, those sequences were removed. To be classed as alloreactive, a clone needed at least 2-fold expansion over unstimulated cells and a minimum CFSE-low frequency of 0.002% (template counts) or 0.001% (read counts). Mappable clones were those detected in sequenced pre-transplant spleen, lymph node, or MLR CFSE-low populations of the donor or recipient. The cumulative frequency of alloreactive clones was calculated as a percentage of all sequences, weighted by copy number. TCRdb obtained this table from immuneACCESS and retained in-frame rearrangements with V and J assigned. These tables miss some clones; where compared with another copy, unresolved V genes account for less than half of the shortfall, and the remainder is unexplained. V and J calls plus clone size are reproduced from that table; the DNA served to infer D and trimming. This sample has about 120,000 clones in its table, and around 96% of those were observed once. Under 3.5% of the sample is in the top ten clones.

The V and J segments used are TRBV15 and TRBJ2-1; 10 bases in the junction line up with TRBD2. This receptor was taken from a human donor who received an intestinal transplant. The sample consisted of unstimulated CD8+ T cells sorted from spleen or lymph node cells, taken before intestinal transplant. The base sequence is TGTGCCACCAGCCCTCGGACTAGCGGCCTTCGGAATGAGCAGTTCTTC. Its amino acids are CATSPRTSGLRNEQFF.